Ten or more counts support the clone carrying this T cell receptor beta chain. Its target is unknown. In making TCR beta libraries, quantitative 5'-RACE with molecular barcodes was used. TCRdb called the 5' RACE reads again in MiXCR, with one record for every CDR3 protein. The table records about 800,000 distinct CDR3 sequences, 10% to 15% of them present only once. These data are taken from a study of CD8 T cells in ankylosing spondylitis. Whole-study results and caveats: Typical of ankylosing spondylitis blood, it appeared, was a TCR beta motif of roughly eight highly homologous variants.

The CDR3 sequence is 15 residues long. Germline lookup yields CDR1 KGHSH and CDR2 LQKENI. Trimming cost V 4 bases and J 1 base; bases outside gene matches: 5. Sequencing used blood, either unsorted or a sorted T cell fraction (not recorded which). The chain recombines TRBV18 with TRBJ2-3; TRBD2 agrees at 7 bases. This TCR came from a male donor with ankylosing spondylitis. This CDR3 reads CASSLGLPGTDTQYF. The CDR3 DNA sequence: TGTGCCAGCTCACTGGGACTACCTGGCACAGATACGCAGTATTTT. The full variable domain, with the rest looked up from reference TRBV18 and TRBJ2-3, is NAGVMQNPRHLVRRRGQEARLRCSPMKGHSHVYWYRQLPEEGLKFMVYLQKENIIDESGMPKERFSAEFPKEGPSILRIQQVVRGDSAAYFCASSLGLPGTDTQYFGPGTRLTVL.